These T cell receptor beta chains were read from a single sample in a study of spatial heterogeneity in lung cancer. A single record per CDR3 protein comes from TCRdb applying MiXCR to the 5' RACE reads. This table has tens of thousands of distinct CDR3 sequences, roughly 4.6% appearing once. The sample consisted of PBMCs, taken at surgery. The origin of the receptors is a male donor with early-stage non-small cell lung cancer. The CDR3 runs from the conserved cysteine through the conserved F or W. Each record gives: J gene, V gene, clone size, D gene, CDR3 DNA, CDR3 protein. The D gene is left open where the match is weak. Clone size, where shown, is once, few, many, or a class for clones that have expanded.

j_call: TRBJ1-2; v_call: TRBV24-1; clone_size: many; d_call: -; cdr3_nt: TGTGCCACCAGTGATCCCGCCTGGGGCTACACCTTC; cdr3_aa: CATSDPAWGYTF
j_call: TRBJ1-1; v_call: TRBV5-6; clone_size: many; d_call: -; cdr3_nt: TGTGCCAGCAGCTTAAAGACACTGAACACTGAAGCTTTCTTT; cdr3_aa: CASSLKTLNTEAFF
j_call: TRBJ2-3; v_call: TRBV12-3/TRBV12-4; clone_size: many; d_call: -; cdr3_nt: TGTGCCAGCAGCCACGGGGGGCGAGGAGATACGCAGTATTTT; cdr3_aa: CASSHGGRGDTQYF
j_call: TRBJ1-5; v_call: TRBV7-9; clone_size: many; d_call: -; cdr3_nt: TGTGCCAGCGGGGGGGTTATTGAGAAGGATCAGCCCCAGCATTTT; cdr3_aa: CASGGVIEKDQPQHF
j_call: TRBJ2-5; v_call: TRBV3-1; clone_size: many; d_call: -; cdr3_nt: TGTGCCAGCAGCCAAGGGGCCCAAGAGACCCAGTACTTC; cdr3_aa: CASSQGAQETQYF
j_call: TRBJ1-1; v_call: TRBV5-1; clone_size: many; d_call: -; cdr3_nt: TGCGCCAGCAGCTTTGGGACGTACGCCCTAGAAGCTTTCTTT; cdr3_aa: CASSFGTYALEAFF
j_call: TRBJ2-1; v_call: TRBV12-3/TRBV12-4; clone_size: -; d_call: -; cdr3_nt: TGTGCCAGCAGTTTATGGGCGGGAAGCTCCTACAATGAGCAGTTCTTC; cdr3_aa: CASSLWAGSSYNEQFF
j_call: TRBJ1-2; v_call: TRBV5-1; clone_size: many; d_call: -; cdr3_nt: TGCGCCAGCAGCTTGGCCACAGACGGATCCTATGGCTACACCTTC; cdr3_aa: CASSLATDGSYGYTF
j_call: TRBJ2-4; v_call: TRBV20-1; clone_size: many; d_call: TRBD2; cdr3_nt: TGCAGTGCCCGAGGACTAGCGGGAGGAAAAAACATTCAGTACTTC; cdr3_aa: CSARGLAGGKNIQYF
j_call: TRBJ1-3; v_call: TRBV25-1; clone_size: few; d_call: -; cdr3_nt: TGTGCCAGCAGTGAATACGTGTTGGCAGGCTCTGGAAACACCATATATTTT; cdr3_aa: CASSEYVLAGSGNTIYF
j_call: TRBJ1-5; v_call: TRBV27; clone_size: many; d_call: TRBD1; cdr3_nt: TGTGCCAGCAGTCCCGGACAGGGTAAGCAGCCCCAGCATTTT; cdr3_aa: CASSPGQGKQPQHF
j_call: TRBJ1-2; v_call: TRBV7-6; clone_size: -; d_call: -; cdr3_nt: TGTGCCAGCAGCTTAGAAGCGTCCTCCTATGGCTACACCTTC; cdr3_aa: CASSLEASSYGYTF
j_call: TRBJ2-5; v_call: TRBV4-1; clone_size: many; d_call: TRBD2; cdr3_nt: TGCGCCAGCAGCCGGGAGGGACTATCTAGGGAGACCCAGTACTTC; cdr3_aa: CASSREGLSRETQYF
j_call: TRBJ1-1; v_call: TRBV4-3; clone_size: many; d_call: -; cdr3_nt: TGCGCCAGCAGCCAAGTACAGCAAAAGGATGAAGCTTTCTTT; cdr3_aa: CASSQVQQKDEAFF
j_call: TRBJ2-7; v_call: TRBV6-6; clone_size: many; d_call: TRBD1; cdr3_nt: TGTGCCAGCAGTCGGGTGGACAGGGCGAACTACGAGCAGTACTTC; cdr3_aa: CASSRVDRANYEQYF
j_call: TRBJ2-7; v_call: TRBV6-2/TRBV6-3; clone_size: many; d_call: TRBD1; cdr3_nt: TGTGCCAGCGGTCACCCGAACAGGGGGAACGAGCAGTACTTC; cdr3_aa: CASGHPNRGNEQYF
j_call: TRBJ2-5; v_call: TRBV9; clone_size: -; d_call: -; cdr3_nt: TGTGCCAGCAGCTTGAGCCCAACGCAAGAGACCCAGTACTTC; cdr3_aa: CASSLSPTQETQYF
j_call: TRBJ2-5; v_call: TRBV7-2; clone_size: many; d_call: TRBD1; cdr3_nt: TGTGCCAGCAGCTGGGACAGGGGGAGCCAAGAGACCCAGTACTTC; cdr3_aa: CASSWDRGSQETQYF
j_call: TRBJ2-4; v_call: TRBV19; clone_size: many; d_call: -; cdr3_nt: TGTGCCAGTAGTCGCGAGGGGGTCACCAAAAACATTCAGTACTTC; cdr3_aa: CASSREGVTKNIQYF
j_call: TRBJ2-3; v_call: TRBV4-2; clone_size: many; d_call: TRBD2; cdr3_nt: TGTGCCAGCACTGCGACTAGCGGCTACACAGATACGCAGTATTTT; cdr3_aa: CASTATSGYTDTQYF
j_call: TRBJ1-5; v_call: TRBV7-8; clone_size: -; d_call: -; cdr3_nt: TGTGCCAGCAGCCTCGGGGTCCGTCTTGATCAGCCCCAGCATTTT; cdr3_aa: CASSLGVRLDQPQHF
j_call: TRBJ1-1; v_call: TRBV20-1; clone_size: few; d_call: -; cdr3_nt: TGCAGTGCCCTGGGGAACAGGGCTAACTTTGAAGCTTTCTTT; cdr3_aa: CSALGNRANFEAFF
j_call: TRBJ2-2; v_call: TRBV5-6; clone_size: many; d_call: TRBD2; cdr3_nt: TGTGCCAGCAGCCGTCTAGCGGGAGGGATTACCGGGGAGCTGTTTTTT; cdr3_aa: CASSRLAGGITGELFF
j_call: TRBJ2-5; v_call: TRBV9; clone_size: many; d_call: TRBD1; cdr3_nt: TGTGCCAGCAGCCCCCGGGCAGGGGGCTGGGAGACCCAGTACTTC; cdr3_aa: CASSPRAGGWETQYF
j_call: TRBJ1-5; v_call: TRBV10-2; clone_size: -; d_call: -; cdr3_nt: TGCGCCAGCAGTGAATTAGTTTCTAATCAGCCCCAGCATTTT; cdr3_aa: CASSELVSNQPQHF
j_call: TRBJ2-1; v_call: TRBV7-9; clone_size: many; d_call: -; cdr3_nt: TGTGCCAGCAGCTTAATTTTGGGTGAGCAGTTCTTC; cdr3_aa: CASSLILGEQFF
j_call: TRBJ1-1; v_call: TRBV6-5; clone_size: many; d_call: TRBD1; cdr3_nt: TGTGCCAGCAAAACCCTGGGACAGGGTACGAACACTGAAGCTTTCTTT; cdr3_aa: CASKTLGQGTNTEAFF
j_call: TRBJ2-2; v_call: TRBV11-2; clone_size: -; d_call: -; cdr3_nt: TGTGCCAGCAGCTTACTCCTAACAGGTTCGAACACCGGGGAGCTGTTTTTT; cdr3_aa: CASSLLLTGSNTGELFF
j_call: TRBJ2-7; v_call: TRBV20-1; clone_size: many; d_call: TRBD1; cdr3_nt: TGCAGTGCCCCGGACAGGTTCCTCTACGAGCAGTACTTC; cdr3_aa: CSAPDRFLYEQYF
j_call: TRBJ2-7; v_call: TRBV12-3/TRBV12-4; clone_size: few; d_call: -; cdr3_nt: TGTGCCAGCAGTTTACGGGCGCCCGGCGAGCAGTACTTC; cdr3_aa: CASSLRAPGEQYF
j_call: TRBJ1-2; v_call: TRBV9; clone_size: many; d_call: -; cdr3_nt: TGTGCCAGCAGCGGGGCAGGCCCTTACTATGGCTACACCTTC; cdr3_aa: CASSGAGPYYGYTF
j_call: TRBJ2-5; v_call: TRBV27; clone_size: many; d_call: -; cdr3_nt: TGTGCCAGCAGTTTAGTACAGCAAGAGACCCAGTACTTC; cdr3_aa: CASSLVQQETQYF
j_call: TRBJ2-3; v_call: TRBV7-9; clone_size: many; d_call: TRBD2; cdr3_nt: TGTGCCAGCAGCTCCGGACTAGCTGAGCTAGATACGCAGTATTTT; cdr3_aa: CASSSGLAELDTQYF
j_call: TRBJ1-1; v_call: TRBV19; clone_size: few; d_call: -; cdr3_nt: TGTGCCAGTAGTACCCATGGGGGGAGCACTGAAGCTTTCTTT; cdr3_aa: CASSTHGGSTEAFF
j_call: TRBJ2-2; v_call: TRBV20-1; clone_size: many; d_call: -; cdr3_nt: TGCAGTGCTAGACAGAACACCGGGGAGCTGTTTTTT; cdr3_aa: CSARQNTGELFF
j_call: TRBJ1-1; v_call: TRBV5-5; clone_size: many; d_call: -; cdr3_nt: TGTGCCAGCAGCTTGGCCGGGACAATGAACACTGAAGCTTTCTTT; cdr3_aa: CASSLAGTMNTEAFF
j_call: TRBJ1-5; v_call: TRBV2; clone_size: many; d_call: -; cdr3_nt: TGTGCCAGCAGTGAATATAGGAATCAGCCCCAGCATTTT; cdr3_aa: CASSEYRNQPQHF
j_call: TRBJ2-4; v_call: TRBV4-2; clone_size: -; d_call: TRBD2; cdr3_nt: TGTGCCAGCAGCCAGGTACTAGCGGGGGGGCAGGCGGCTCAGTACTTC; cdr3_aa: CASSQVLAGGQAAQYF
j_call: TRBJ2-3; v_call: TRBV27; clone_size: many; d_call: -; cdr3_nt: TGTGCCAGCAGTCTTCGCACAGATACGCAGTATTTT; cdr3_aa: CASSLRTDTQYF
j_call: TRBJ2-7; v_call: TRBV6-5; clone_size: many; d_call: -; cdr3_nt: TGTGCCAGCAGTTACAGGCAGCCGTACTACGAGCAGTACTTC; cdr3_aa: CASSYRQPYYEQYF
j_call: TRBJ1-1; v_call: TRBV6-2/TRBV6-3; clone_size: medium-sized; d_call: -; cdr3_nt: TGTGCCAGCAGTCTACATTGGGGTAGGACTGAAGCTTTCTTT; cdr3_aa: CASSLHWGRTEAFF
j_call: TRBJ2-5; v_call: TRBV4-1; clone_size: many; d_call: TRBD1; cdr3_nt: TGCGCCAGCAGCCAAGGGGGACAGTTCCAAGAGACCCAGTACTTC; cdr3_aa: CASSQGGQFQETQYF
j_call: TRBJ1-2; v_call: TRBV2; clone_size: many; d_call: -; cdr3_nt: TGTGCCAGCAGCAGAGAAGGGGTAGGCTACACCTTC; cdr3_aa: CASSREGVGYTF
j_call: TRBJ2-1; v_call: TRBV27; clone_size: many; d_call: -; cdr3_nt: TGTGCCAGCAGTAGCTGGGCCCAAGGGGGTAATGAGCAGTTCTTC; cdr3_aa: CASSSWAQGGNEQFF
j_call: TRBJ2-1; v_call: TRBV11-3; clone_size: -; d_call: -; cdr3_nt: TGTGCCAGCAGCTTAGGACTTTACAATGAGCAGTTCTTC; cdr3_aa: CASSLGLYNEQFF
j_call: TRBJ1-6; v_call: TRBV14; clone_size: many; d_call: TRBD1; cdr3_nt: TGTGCCAGCAGCCAAACTCAGGGGGGAACGGTGTATTCACCCCTCCACTTT; cdr3_aa: CASSQTQGGTVYSPLHF
j_call: TRBJ2-7; v_call: TRBV18; clone_size: many; d_call: TRBD1; cdr3_nt: TGTGCCAGCTCACTAACCGGGACAGGGTACGAGCAGTACTTC; cdr3_aa: CASSLTGTGYEQYF
j_call: TRBJ2-7; v_call: TRBV2; clone_size: many; d_call: -; cdr3_nt: TGTGCCAGCGGGGACACAACCTACGAGCAGTACTTC; cdr3_aa: CASGDTTYEQYF
j_call: TRBJ1-2; v_call: TRBV5-1; clone_size: many; d_call: -; cdr3_nt: TGCGCCAGCAGCTTGTATCCCGGTAACTATGGCTACACCTTC; cdr3_aa: CASSLYPGNYGYTF
j_call: TRBJ2-1; v_call: TRBV27; clone_size: many; d_call: -; cdr3_nt: TGTGCCAGCAGTGTCCTACTAGGCAATGAGCAGTTCTTC; cdr3_aa: CASSVLLGNEQFF
j_call: TRBJ2-1; v_call: TRBV6-5; clone_size: many; d_call: -; cdr3_nt: TGTGCCAGCAGAAAACTACAAAGGACGAGCTCCTACAATGAGCAGTTCTTC; cdr3_aa: CASRKLQRTSSYNEQFF
j_call: TRBJ2-1; v_call: TRBV5-6; clone_size: few; d_call: TRBD2; cdr3_nt: TGTGCCAGCAGCGTGACTAGCGGGGATTACAATGAGCAGTTCTTC; cdr3_aa: CASSVTSGDYNEQFF
j_call: TRBJ2-7; v_call: TRBV9; clone_size: many; d_call: -; cdr3_nt: TGTGCCAGCAGCGTCCTGGACTACAACTACGAGCAGTACTTC; cdr3_aa: CASSVLDYNYEQYF
j_call: TRBJ1-1; v_call: TRBV3-1; clone_size: few; d_call: -; cdr3_nt: TGTGCCAGCAGCCTAAGTGGGATTGAAGCTTTCTTT; cdr3_aa: CASSLSGIEAFF
j_call: TRBJ2-7; v_call: TRBV7-3; clone_size: many; d_call: -; cdr3_nt: TGTGCCAGCGGAGCAGGGCCGGGATACGAGCAGTACTTC; cdr3_aa: CASGAGPGYEQYF
j_call: TRBJ2-7; v_call: TRBV3-1; clone_size: many; d_call: -; cdr3_nt: TGTGCCAGCAGCCCCACGGGCTACGAGCAGTACTTC; cdr3_aa: CASSPTGYEQYF